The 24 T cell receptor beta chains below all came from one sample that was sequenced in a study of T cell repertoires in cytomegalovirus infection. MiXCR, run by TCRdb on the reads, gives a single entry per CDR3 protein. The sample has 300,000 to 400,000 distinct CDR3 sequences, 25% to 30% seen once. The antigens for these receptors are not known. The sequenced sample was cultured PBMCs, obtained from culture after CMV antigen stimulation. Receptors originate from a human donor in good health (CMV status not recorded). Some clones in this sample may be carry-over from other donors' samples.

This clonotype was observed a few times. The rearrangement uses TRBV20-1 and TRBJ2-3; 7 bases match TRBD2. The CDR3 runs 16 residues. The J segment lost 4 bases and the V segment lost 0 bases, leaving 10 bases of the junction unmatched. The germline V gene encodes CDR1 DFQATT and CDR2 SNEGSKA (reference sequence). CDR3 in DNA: TGCAGTGCTAGAGATGCCGGCGGGAGTGGGGCAGATACGCAGTATTTT. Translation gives CSARDAGGSGADTQYF.

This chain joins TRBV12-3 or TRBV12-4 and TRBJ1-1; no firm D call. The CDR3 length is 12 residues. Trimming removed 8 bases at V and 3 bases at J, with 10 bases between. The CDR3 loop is CASGWADTEAFF. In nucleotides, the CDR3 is TGTGCCAGCGGTTGGGCGGACACTGAAGCTTTCTTT.

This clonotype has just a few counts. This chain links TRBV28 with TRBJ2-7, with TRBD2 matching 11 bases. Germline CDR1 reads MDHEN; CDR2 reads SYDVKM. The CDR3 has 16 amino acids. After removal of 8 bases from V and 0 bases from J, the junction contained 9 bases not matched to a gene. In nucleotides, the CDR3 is TGTGCCAGCGAGACTAGCGGGGCTTCTAGCTCCTACGAGCAGTACTTC. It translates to CASETSGASSSYEQYF.

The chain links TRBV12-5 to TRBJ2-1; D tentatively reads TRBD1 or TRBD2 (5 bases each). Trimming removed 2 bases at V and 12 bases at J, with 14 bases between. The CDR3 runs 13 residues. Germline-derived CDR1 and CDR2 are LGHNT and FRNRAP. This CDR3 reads CASGLISGTGQFF. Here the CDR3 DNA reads TGTGCTAGTGGTTTGATTTCCGGGACGGGGCAGTTCTTC.

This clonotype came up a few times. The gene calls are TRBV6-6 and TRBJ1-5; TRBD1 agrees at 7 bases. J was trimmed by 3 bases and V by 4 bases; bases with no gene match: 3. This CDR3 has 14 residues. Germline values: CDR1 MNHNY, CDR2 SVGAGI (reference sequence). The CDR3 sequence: CASSLQGFNQPQHF. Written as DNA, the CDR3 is TGTGCCAGCAGTTTACAGGGGTTCAATCAGCCCCAGCATTTT.

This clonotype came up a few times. The CDR3 DNA is TGTGCCAGCAGCTTAGCGTCCGGACAGGGGTTTGGTGAGCAGTTCTTC. Protein product: CASSLASGQGFGEQFF. This chain links TRBV7-6 with TRBJ2-1; 9 bases are a match to TRBD1. V lost 0 bases, J lost 9 bases, and 9 bases stayed unmatched. The CDR3 has 16 residues. Germline lookup yields CDR1 SGHVS and CDR2 FNYEAQ. Filled out from reference TRBV7-6 and TRBJ2-1, the complete variable domain reads GAGVSQSPRYKVTKRGQDVALRCDPISGHVSLYWYRQALGQGPEFLTYFNYEAQQDKSGLPNDRFSAERPEGSISTLTIQRTEQRDSAMYRCASSLASGQGFGEQFFGPGTRLTVL.

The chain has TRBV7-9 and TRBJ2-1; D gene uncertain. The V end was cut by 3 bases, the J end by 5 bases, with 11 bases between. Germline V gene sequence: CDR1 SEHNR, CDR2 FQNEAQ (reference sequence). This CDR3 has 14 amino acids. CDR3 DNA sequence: TGTGCCAGCAGCTTCCAAGGACCCCACAATGAGCAGTTCTTC. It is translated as CASSFQGPHNEQFF.

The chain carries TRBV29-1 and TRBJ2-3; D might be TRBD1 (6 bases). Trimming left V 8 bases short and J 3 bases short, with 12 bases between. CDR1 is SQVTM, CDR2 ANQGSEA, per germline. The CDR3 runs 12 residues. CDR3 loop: CSTGHQTDTQYF. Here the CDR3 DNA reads TGCAGCACGGGACATCAGACAGATACGCAGTATTTT.

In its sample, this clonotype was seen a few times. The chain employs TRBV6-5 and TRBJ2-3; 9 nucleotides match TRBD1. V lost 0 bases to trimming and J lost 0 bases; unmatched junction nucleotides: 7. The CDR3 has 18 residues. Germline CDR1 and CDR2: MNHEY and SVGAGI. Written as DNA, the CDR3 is TGTGCCAGCAGTTACTCTGTGTCGGGACAGGGTAGCACAGATACGCAGTATTTT. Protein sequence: CASSYSVSGQGSTDTQYF.

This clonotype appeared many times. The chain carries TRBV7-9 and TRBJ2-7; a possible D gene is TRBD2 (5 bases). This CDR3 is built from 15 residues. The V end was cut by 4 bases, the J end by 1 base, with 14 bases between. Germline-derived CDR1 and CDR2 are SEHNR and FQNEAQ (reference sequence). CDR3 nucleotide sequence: TGTGCCAGCAGCTCCGACTACCCCTTATCCTACGAGCAGTACTTC. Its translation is CASSSDYPLSYEQYF.

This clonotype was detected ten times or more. Written as DNA, the CDR3 is TGCAGTGCGGCAGCGGGACTTCTCAGCTCCTACAATGAGCAGTTCTTC. It translates to CSAAAGLLSSYNEQFF. This chain uses TRBV20-1 with TRBJ2-1; 7 positions agree with TRBD2. This CDR3 has 16 residues. V lost 6 bases and J lost 0; bases outside the gene matches: 11. Per the germline V gene, CDR1 is DFQATT and CDR2 is SNEGSKA (reference sequence).

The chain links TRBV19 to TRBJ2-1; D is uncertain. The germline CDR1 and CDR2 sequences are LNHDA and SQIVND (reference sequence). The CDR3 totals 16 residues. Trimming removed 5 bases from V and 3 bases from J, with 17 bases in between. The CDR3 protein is CASSDSSTRYYNEQFF. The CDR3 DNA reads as TGTGCCAGTAGTGACTCCTCCACACGATACTACAATGAGCAGTTCTTC. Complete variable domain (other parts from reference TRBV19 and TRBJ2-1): DGGITQSPKYLFRKEGQNVTLSCEQNLNHDAMYWYRQDPGQGLRLIYYSQIVNDFQKGDIAEGYSVSREKKESFPLTVTSAQKNPTAFYLCASSDSSTRYYNEQFFGPGTRLTVL.

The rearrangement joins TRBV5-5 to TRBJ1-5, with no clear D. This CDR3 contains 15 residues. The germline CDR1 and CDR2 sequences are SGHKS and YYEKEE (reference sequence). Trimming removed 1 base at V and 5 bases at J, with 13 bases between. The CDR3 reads CASSLRQAGDQPQHF. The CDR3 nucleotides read TGTGCCAGCAGCTTGCGTCAGGCCGGGGATCAGCCCCAGCATTTT.

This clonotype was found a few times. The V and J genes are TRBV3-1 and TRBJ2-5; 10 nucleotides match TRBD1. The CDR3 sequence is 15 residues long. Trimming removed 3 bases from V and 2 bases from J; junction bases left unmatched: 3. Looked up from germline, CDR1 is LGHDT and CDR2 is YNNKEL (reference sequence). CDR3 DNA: TGTGCCAGCAGCCATCAGGACAGGGGGCAAGAGACCCAGTACTTC. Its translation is CASSHQDRGQETQYF.

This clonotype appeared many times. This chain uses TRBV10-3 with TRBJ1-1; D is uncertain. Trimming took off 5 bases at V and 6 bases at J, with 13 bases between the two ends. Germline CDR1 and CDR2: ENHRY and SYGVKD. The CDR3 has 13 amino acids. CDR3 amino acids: CAISPPGNSEAFF. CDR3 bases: TGTGCCATCAGTCCCCCCGGTAACTCTGAAGCTTTCTTT.

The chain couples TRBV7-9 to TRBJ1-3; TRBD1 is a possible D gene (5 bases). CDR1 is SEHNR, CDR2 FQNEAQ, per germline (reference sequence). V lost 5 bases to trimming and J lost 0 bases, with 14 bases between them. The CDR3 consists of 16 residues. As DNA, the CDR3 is TGTGCCAGCAGCGAAAACAGGCTAAACTCTGGAAACACCATATATTTT. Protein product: CASSENRLNSGNTIYF.

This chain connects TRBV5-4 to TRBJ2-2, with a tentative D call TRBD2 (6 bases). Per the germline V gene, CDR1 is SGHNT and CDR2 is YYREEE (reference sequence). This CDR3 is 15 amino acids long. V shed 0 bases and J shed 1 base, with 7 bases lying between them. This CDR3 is CASSLDSGNTGELFF. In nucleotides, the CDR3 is TGTGCCAGCAGCTTGGATAGCGGGAACACCGGGGAGCTGTTTTTT. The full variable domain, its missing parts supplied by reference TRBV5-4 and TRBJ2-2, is ETGVTQSPTHLIKTRGQQVTLRCSSQSGHNTVSWYQQALGQGPQFIFQYYREEENGRGNFPPRFSGLQFPNYSSELNVNALELDDSALYLCASSLDSGNTGELFFGEGSRLTVL.

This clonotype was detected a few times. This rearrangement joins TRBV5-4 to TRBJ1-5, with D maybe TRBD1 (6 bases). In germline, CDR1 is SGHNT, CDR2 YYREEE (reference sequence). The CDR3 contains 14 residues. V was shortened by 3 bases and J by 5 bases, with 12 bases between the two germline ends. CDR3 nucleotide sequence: TGTGCCAGCAGCTCGGGGACAAATTATCAGCCCCAGCATTTT. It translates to CASSSGTNYQPQHF.

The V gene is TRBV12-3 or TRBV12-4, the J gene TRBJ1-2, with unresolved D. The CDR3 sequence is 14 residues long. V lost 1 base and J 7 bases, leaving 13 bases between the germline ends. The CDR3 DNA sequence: TGTGCCAGCAGTTTAGGCCTACCGACGGGTGGCTACACCTTC. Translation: CASSLGLPTGGYTF.

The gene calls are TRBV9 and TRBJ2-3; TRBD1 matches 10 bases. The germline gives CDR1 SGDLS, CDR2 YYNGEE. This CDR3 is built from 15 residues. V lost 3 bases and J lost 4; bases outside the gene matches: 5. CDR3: CASSAWDRGADTQYF. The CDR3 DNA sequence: TGTGCCAGCAGCGCCTGGGACAGGGGAGCAGATACGCAGTATTTT.

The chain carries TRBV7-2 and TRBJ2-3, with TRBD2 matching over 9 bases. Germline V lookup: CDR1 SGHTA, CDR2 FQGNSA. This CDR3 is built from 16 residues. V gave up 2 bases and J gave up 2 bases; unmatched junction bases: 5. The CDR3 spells CASSLRRLAATDTQYF. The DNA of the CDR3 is TGTGCCAGCAGCTTACGTCGACTAGCGGCCACAGATACGCAGTATTTT.

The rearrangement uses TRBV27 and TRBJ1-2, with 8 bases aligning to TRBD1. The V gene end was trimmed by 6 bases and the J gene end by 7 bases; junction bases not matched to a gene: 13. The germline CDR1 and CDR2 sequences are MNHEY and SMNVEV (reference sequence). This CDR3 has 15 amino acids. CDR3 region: CASSPSGDRWPGYTF. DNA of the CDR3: TGTGCCAGCAGCCCCTCGGGGGACAGGTGGCCTGGCTACACCTTC.

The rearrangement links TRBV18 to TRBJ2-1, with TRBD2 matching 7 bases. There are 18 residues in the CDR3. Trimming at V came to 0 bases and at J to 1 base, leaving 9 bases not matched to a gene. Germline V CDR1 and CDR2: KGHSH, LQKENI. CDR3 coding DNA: TGTGCCAGCTCACCACCGATAATTATGCGGGAGTCCTACAATGAGCAGTTCTTC. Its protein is CASSPPIIMRESYNEQFF. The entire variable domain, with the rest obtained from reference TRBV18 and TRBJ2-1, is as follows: NAGVMQNPRHLVRRRGQEARLRCSPMKGHSHVYWYRQLPEEGLKFMVYLQKENIIDESGMPKERFSAEFPKEGPSILRIQQVVRGDSAAYFCASSPPIIMRESYNEQFFGPGTRLTVL.

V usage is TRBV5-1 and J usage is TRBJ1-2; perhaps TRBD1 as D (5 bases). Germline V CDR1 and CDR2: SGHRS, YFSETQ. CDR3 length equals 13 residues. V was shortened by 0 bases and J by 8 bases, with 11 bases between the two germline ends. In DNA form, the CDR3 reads TGCGCCAGCAGCTTGGAACCCAAGGGGGGCTACACCTTC. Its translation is CASSLEPKGGYTF.